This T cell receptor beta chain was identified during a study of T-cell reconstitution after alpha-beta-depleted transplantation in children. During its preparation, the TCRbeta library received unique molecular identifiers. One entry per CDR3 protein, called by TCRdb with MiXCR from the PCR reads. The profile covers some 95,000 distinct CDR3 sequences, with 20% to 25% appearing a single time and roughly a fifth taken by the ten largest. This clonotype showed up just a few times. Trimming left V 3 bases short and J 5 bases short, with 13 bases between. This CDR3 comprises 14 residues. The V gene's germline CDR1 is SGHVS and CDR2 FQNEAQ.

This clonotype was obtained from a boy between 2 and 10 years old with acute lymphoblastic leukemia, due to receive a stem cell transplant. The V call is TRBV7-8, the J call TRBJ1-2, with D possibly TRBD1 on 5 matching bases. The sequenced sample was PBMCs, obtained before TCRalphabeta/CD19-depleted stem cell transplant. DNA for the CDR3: TGTGCCAGCAGCTTCAACAGGTTTAATTATGGCTACACCTTC. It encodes CASSFNRFNYGYTF. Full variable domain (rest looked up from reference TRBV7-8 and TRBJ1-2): GAGVSQSPRYKVAKRGQDVALRCDPISGHVSLFWYQQALGQGPEFLTYFQNEAQLDKSGLPSDRFFAERPEGSVSTLKIQRTQQEDSAVYLCASSFNRFNYGYTFGSGTRLTVV.